Listed here are 16 T cell receptor beta chains from one sample, sequenced in a study of shared clonotypes between healthy human individuals. The table came from immunoSEQ multiplex PCR; TCRdb's copy has only in-frame clones and leaves some out. The sample has millions of clones, 85% to 95% seen once. In the naive CD8 group, cells lacked CD45RO and were positively selected for CCR7, so terminally differentiated effector memory CD45RA+ cells were left out. The source material was naive CD8+ T cells from PBMCs. Receptor source: a man between 18 and 35 years old in good health. Some clones in this sample may be carry-over from other donors' samples.

The chain has TRBV27 and TRBJ2-7; D might be TRBD1 (7 bases). Trimming stripped 6 bases from V and 6 bases from J, with 12 bases between. The CDR3 consists of 12 residues. Germline loops: CDR1 MNHEY, CDR2 SMNVEV (reference sequence). The CDR3 nucleotides are TGTGCCAGCAGCCACCAGGGGGGCGAGCAGTACTTC. Its translation is CASSHQGGEQYF.

The chain uses TRBV9 and TRBJ1-2, with D perhaps matching TRBD1 (5 bases). Germline CDR1 is SGDLS and CDR2 is YYNGEE. The CDR3 has 12 residues. The V gene lost 2 bases and the J gene lost 7 bases, with 9 bases spanning the gap. The CDR3 DNA sequence: TGTGCCAGCAGCGTCGCAGGGTTTGGCTACACCTTC. It encodes CASSVAGFGYTF. The entire variable domain, with the rest obtained from reference TRBV9 and TRBJ1-2, is as follows: DSGVTQTPKHLITATGQRVTLRCSPRSGDLSVYWYQQSLDQGLQFLIQYYNGEERAKGNILERFSAQQFPDLHSELNLSSLELGDSALYFCASSVAGFGYTFGSGTRLTVV.

As for this clone: In the same sample, other DNA sequences code for this CDR3. V usage is TRBV6-6 and J usage is TRBJ2-1; no clear D gene. Germline CDR1 reads MNHNY; CDR2 reads SVGAGI (reference sequence). The CDR3 sequence is 13 residues long. Trimming took 0 bases from V and 7 from J, leaving 7 bases between them. DNA of the CDR3: TGTGCCAGCAGTTACTCTTCCGGGAATGAGCAGTTCTTC. The encoded protein is CASSYSSGNEQFF.

The chain employs TRBV15 and TRBJ2-7; tentatively, D is TRBD2 (5 bases). Between the trimmed V and J ends, which lost 1 base and 6 bases, there was a span of 10 bases. This CDR3 has 13 amino acids. The germline CDR1 and CDR2 sequences are LNHNV and YYDKDF (reference sequence). This CDR3 is CATSRVSLAEQYF. The DNA for the CDR3 is TGTGCCACCAGCAGAGTTTCGCTAGCCGAGCAGTACTTC.

The rearrangement uses TRBV5-1 and TRBJ1-1, with 10 bases fitting TRBD1. The germline gives CDR1 SGHRS, CDR2 YFSETQ. The CDR3 totals 16 residues. Trimming took 4 bases from V and 8 from J; bases not matched to a gene: 14. In DNA form, the CDR3 reads TGCGCCAGCAGCCCCCCGGGACAGGGGCTCCTCTCAGAAGCTTTCTTT. Residues: CASSPPGQGLLSEAFF.

This chain uses TRBV27 with TRBJ2-7; 9 nucleotides match TRBD1. The CDR3 covers 14 residues. V lost 6 bases and J lost 3; bases outside the gene matches: 6. Germline CDR1 reads MNHEY; CDR2 reads SMNVEV (reference sequence). The CDR3: CASSMYRGLYEQYF. Here the CDR3 DNA reads TGTGCCAGCAGCATGTACAGGGGGCTCTACGAGCAGTACTTC.

The V call is TRBV27, the J call TRBJ2-5; 8 bases agree with TRBD1. V dropped 6 bases and J dropped 4; count of bases not matched to a gene: 13. The CDR3 totals 16 residues. Germline V CDR1 and CDR2: MNHEY, SMNVEV (reference sequence). CDR3 bases: TGTGCCAGCAGCCAATATCAGGGGGCTAGCTTAGAGACCCAGTACTTC. It yields the protein CASSQYQGASLETQYF.

This clone was found once. The chain is built from TRBV14 and TRBJ2-5; 9 bases are a match to TRBD1. This CDR3 spans 15 amino acids. Germline values: CDR1 SGHDN, CDR2 FVKESK. The J segment lost 5 bases and the V segment lost 0 bases, leaving 4 bases of the junction unmatched. Here the CDR3 reads CASSQEQGAWETQYF. The CDR3, as DNA: TGTGCCAGCAGCCAAGAACAGGGGGCTTGGGAGACCCAGTACTTC.

The V call is TRBV7-9, the J call TRBJ2-5, with no clear D. Germline V gives CDR1 SEHNR, CDR2 FQNEAQ (reference sequence). Trimming cost V 3 bases and J 3 bases, with 5 bases left between them. The CDR3 extends over 12 amino acids. CDR3 sequence (DNA): TGTGCCAGCAGCTTTACCAAAGAGACCCAGTACTTC. It yields the protein CASSFTKETQYF.

The chain carries TRBV10-1 and TRBJ2-3, with a possible D match to TRBD2 (6 bases). The CDR3 length is 11 residues. V was pared by 5 bases and J by 10 bases, with 10 bases between. Per germline, CDR1 WNHNN and CDR2 SYGVQD (reference sequence). The CDR3 DNA sequence: TGCGCCAGCAGTCAAGGGGAGGCGCAGTATTTT. This encodes CASSQGEAQYF.

The chain uses TRBV2 and TRBJ2-3, with no clear D. The germline V gene encodes CDR1 SNHLY and CDR2 FYNNEI. Trimming took 8 bases from V and 0 from J, leaving 12 bases between them. CDR3 length: 14 amino acids. The CDR3 DNA is TGTGCCAGCGCCCGAGGATATAGCACAGATACGCAGTATTTT. It encodes CASARGYSTDTQYF.

As regards this clone: Different DNA sequences within this sample yield the same CDR3. The chain combines TRBV7-9 with TRBJ2-1; D uncertain. The V end lost 1 base, the J end lost 5 bases, and 6 bases lay between the germline ends. This CDR3 region has 13 residues. Germline CDR1 reads SEHNR; CDR2 reads FQNEAQ (reference sequence). The DNA for the CDR3 is TGTGCCAGCAGCTTAGGGGCAGACAATGAGCAGTTCTTC. Protein product: CASSLGADNEQFF.

Note on this clone: This specimen includes other DNA sequences encoding the same CDR3. The J gene is TRBJ2-7, the V gene TRBV6-5; tentatively, D is TRBD1 (5 bases). Germline V lookup: CDR1 MNHEY, CDR2 SVGAGI. The V end was cut by 0 bases, the J end by 4 bases, with 10 bases between. CDR3 size: 14 residues. The CDR3 DNA reads as TGTGCCAGCAGTTACTCAGGGGCCTCTTACGAGCAGTACTTC. This sequence encodes CASSYSGASYEQYF.

V gene TRBV15 combines with J gene TRBJ1-4; D remains ambiguous. CDR1 and CDR2 from the germline V gene are LNHNV and YYDKDF (reference sequence). Trimming left V 3 bases short and J 3 bases short, with 8 bases between. The CDR3 loop spans 14 amino acids. The CDR3 here is CATSSPESNEKLFF. For the CDR3, the DNA is TGTGCCACCAGCAGCCCAGAGTCTAATGAAAAACTGTTTTTT. Combining the CDR3 with reference TRBV15 and TRBJ1-4 gives the whole variable domain DAMVIQNPRYQVTQFGKPVTLSCSQTLNHNVMYWYQQKSSQAPKLLFHYYDKDFNNEADTPDNFQSRRPNTSFCFLDIRSPGLGDTAMYLCATSSPESNEKLFFGSGTQLSVL.

CDR3: CASSFQGAQETQYF. DNA of the CDR3: TGTGCCAGCAGCTTCCAGGGAGCCCAAGAGACCCAGTACTTC. The gene calls are TRBV5-6 and TRBJ2-5; TRBD1 or TRBD2 may be the D gene (5 bases each). The germline CDR1 and CDR2 sequences are SGHDT and YYEEEE. The CDR3 consists of 14 residues. The germline V and J ends were trimmed by 2 bases and 1 base, with 9 bases remaining between them.

The rearrangement uses TRBV19 and TRBJ2-2; D is undetermined. V gave up 2 bases and J gave up 6 bases, with 10 bases separating them. The CDR3 runs 14 residues. Germline V gives CDR1 LNHDA, CDR2 SQIVND (reference sequence). The CDR3: CASSIMFNSGELFF. The CDR3 nucleotides are TGTGCCAGTAGTATAATGTTTAATTCCGGGGAGCTGTTTTTT.